This T cell receptor beta chain was sequenced during a study of blood T cell repertoires in COVID-19. For the study at large: Acute and convalescent COVID-19 samples came from the United States, Italy and Spain. T cells, B-cell-depleted T cells, or PBMCs supplied cDNA or gDNA.

CDR3 length equals 16 residues. Germline V lookup: CDR1 LNHDA, CDR2 SQIVND (reference sequence). V lost 3 bases to trimming and J lost 5 bases, with 16 bases between them. Under the authors' procedure: Estimated nucleated cell counts came from reference gene primer amplification. The method was immunoSEQ multiplex PCR; TCRdb's version includes in-frame clones alone and lacks a portion of them. Clone size and the V and J calls come from that table; the DNA yielded D and trimming. The table lists 270,000 or so clones, 80% to 90% of them singletons. Input material: peripheral blood. The genes are TRBV19 and TRBJ1-4; tentatively, D is TRBD1 (6 bases). This TCR was sampled from a woman aged 25 to 39 with active or convalescent COVID-19. CDR3 DNA sequence: TGTGCCAGTAGTATCGGGGCGGACAGAGGAAATGAAAAACTGTTTTTT. It translates to CASSIGADRGNEKLFF. The full variable domain, in which reference TRBV19 and TRBJ1-4 provide the parts outside the CDR3, is DGGITQSPKYLFRKEGQNVTLSCEQNLNHDAMYWYRQDPGQGLRLIYYSQIVNDFQKGDIAEGYSVSREKKESFPLTVTSAQKNPTAFYLCASSIGADRGNEKLFFGSGTQLSVL.